This T cell receptor (beta chain) was retrieved from a study of OX40 agonist ivuxolimab in advanced cancers. Turning to this clone: The antigen is unknown.

Study-wide results and caveats: By week 6 at 0.1 to 3.0 mg/kg, blood CD4+ and CD8+ T cells had expanded clonally. Relative to CD4+, CD8+ T cells held more expanded clones on average.

Looked up from germline, CDR1 is SGHDN and CDR2 is FVKESK. The J segment lost 9 bases and the V segment lost 4 bases, leaving 8 bases of the junction unmatched. CDR3 size: 15 residues. The repertoire was sequenced with immunoSEQ multiplex PCR; TCRdb's copy has only in-frame clones and lacks some. Of some 64,000 clones listed, around 92% are singletons. Anyone with autoimmune disease history or systemic immunosuppression was excluded. Sequencing was performed on CD4+ or CD8+ T cells sorted from blood, taken in a trial of the OX40 agonist ivuxolimab. This TCR was sampled from an adult with an advanced solid tumor such as melanoma, head and neck, liver or kidney cancer. The chain has TRBV14 and TRBJ2-1; 11 positions match TRBD2. The CDR3 reads CASSLTSGGIGEQFF. CDR3 in DNA: TGTGCCAGCAGCCTTACTAGCGGGGGTATCGGTGAGCAGTTCTTC.